The 24 T cell receptor beta chains below all came from one sample that was sequenced in a study of blood T cell repertoires in COVID-19. Profiling relied on immunoSEQ multiplex PCR, and the TCRdb table lists in-frame clones only, not all of them. Found here are 200,000 to 250,000 clones, 84% of them singletons; the top ten hold roughly 7.6%. Specimen: peripheral blood. These receptors came from a woman aged 45-65 years with active or convalescent COVID-19.

The rearrangement uses TRBV5-6 and TRBJ2-7; 7 bases match TRBD1. Germline V CDR1 and CDR2: SGHDT, YYEEEE. J was trimmed by 1 base and V by 4 bases; bases with no gene match: 5. This CDR3 spans 14 amino acids. The CDR3 coding sequence is TGTGCCAGCAGCAGGACAGGCCTGTCCTACGAGCAGTACTTC. Translating it yields CASSRTGLSYEQYF.

This rearrangement joins TRBV24-1 to TRBJ1-6; no firm D call. Germline V gene sequence: CDR1 KGHDR, CDR2 SFDVKD. Trimming left V 0 bases short and J 9 bases short, with 2 bases between. CDR3 length: 12 amino acids. The CDR3 region is CATSDLLSPLHF. As DNA, the CDR3 is TGTGCCACCAGTGATTTGCTTTCACCCCTCCACTTT.

CDR3 sequence: CASSHPINGTYEQYF. In DNA, the CDR3 is TGTGCCAGCAGCCACCCGATTAACGGGACCTACGAGCAGTACTTC. This sequence joins TRBV7-9 and TRBJ2-7; tentatively, D is TRBD2 (5 bases). The CDR3 length is 15 residues. Germline V gene sequence: CDR1 SEHNR, CDR2 FQNEAQ (reference sequence). V shed 5 bases and J shed 2 bases, with 16 bases lying between them.

The rearrangement uses TRBV3-1 (or the pseudogene TRBV3-2) and TRBJ1-4; D is uncertain. The CDR3 totals 13 residues. Germline-derived CDR1 and CDR2 are LGHDT and YNNKEL (reference sequence). V lost 3 bases and J lost 3, with 5 bases in between. CDR3 loop: CASSHTPNEKLFF. CDR3 coding DNA: TGTGCCAGCAGCCATACTCCTAATGAAAAACTGTTTTTT.

This clone appeared a single time. The chain has TRBV5-1 and TRBJ1-5; D is uncertain. The CDR3 is made up of 16 amino acids. V lost 4 bases to trimming and J lost 2 bases, with 16 bases between them. Germline loops: CDR1 SGHRS, CDR2 YFSETQ. The CDR3 nucleotides read TGCGCCAGCAGCCCAGACCATTTGGAGCGCAATCAGCCCCAGCATTTT. Encoded protein: CASSPDHLERNQPQHF. Drawing the rest from reference TRBV5-1 and TRBJ1-5, the complete variable domain is KAGVTQTPRYLIKTRGQQVTLSCSPISGHRSVSWYQQTPGQGLQFLFEYFSETQRNKGNFPGRFSGRQFSNSRSEMNVSTLELGDSALYLCASSPDHLERNQPQHFGDGTRLSIL.

This chain connects TRBV20-1 to TRBJ2-5; D ambiguous. Germline CDR1 DFQATT, CDR2 SNEGSKA (reference sequence). Trimming took off 3 bases at V and 2 bases at J, with 10 bases between the two ends. This CDR3 spans 13 amino acids. The CDR3 reads CSASGLVQETQYF. The DNA of the CDR3 is TGCAGTGCTAGTGGGCTGGTTCAAGAGACCCAGTACTTC.

The chain employs TRBV13 and TRBJ1-3; unclear D gene. The germline gives CDR1 PRHDT, CDR2 FYEKMQ (reference sequence). This CDR3 has 15 residues. Trimming took off 2 bases at V and 0 bases at J, with 8 bases between the two ends. The CDR3 nucleotides read TGTGCCAGCAGCTTATCCGGTCCCTCTGGAAACACCATATATTTT. Residues: CASSLSGPSGNTIYF.

The gene calls are TRBV7-2 and TRBJ2-2, with TRBD2 matching over 14 bases. Germline values: CDR1 SGHTA, CDR2 FQGNSA. V shed 5 bases, J shed 4 bases, and the junction held 9 bases outside the gene matches. CDR3 length: 18 amino acids. The CDR3: CASSRRLAGGPGTGELFF. The DNA of the CDR3 is TGTGCCAGCAGCCGGAGACTAGCGGGAGGGCCGGGCACCGGGGAGCTGTTTTTT.

The CDR3 region is CASSYSTGDYGYTF. In DNA, the CDR3 is TGTGCCAGCAGTTACTCGACAGGGGACTATGGCTACACCTTC. The chain combines TRBV6-6 with TRBJ1-2; TRBD1 matches 8 bases. CDR1 is MNHNY and CDR2 is SVGAGI in the germline V gene (reference sequence). CDR3 length: 14 amino acids. The V gene end was trimmed by 0 bases and the J gene end by 3 bases; junction bases not matched to a gene: 0.

The chain couples TRBV2 to TRBJ2-5, with 9 positions matching TRBD2. Germline V gives CDR1 SNHLY, CDR2 FYNNEI. V gave up 2 bases and J gave up 5 bases; unmatched junction bases: 9. The CDR3 is 16 residues long. CDR3 coding DNA: TGTGCCAGCAGTGAAATAGGCGGGGGGGCCGGCGAGACCCAGTACTTC. It yields the protein CASSEIGGGAGETQYF.

The chain links TRBV6-5 to TRBJ1-1; TRBD1 aligns across 7 bases. The CDR3 length is 13 residues. The germline V gene has CDR1 MNHEY and CDR2 SVGAGI. Trimming took 7 bases from V and 4 from J; bases not matched to a gene: 6. The CDR3 protein is CASTLGTATEAFF. The CDR3 DNA is TGTGCCAGCACCCTAGGGACAGCCACTGAAGCTTTCTTT.

The chain is built from TRBV4-1 and TRBJ2-3; perhaps TRBD1 as D (6 bases). Germline-derived CDR1 and CDR2 are MGHRA and YSYEKL. The CDR3 is made up of 16 amino acids. With 1 base removed from V and 0 bases from J, the gap between germline ends came to 11 bases. The CDR3 region is CASSQGTAPSTDTQYF. The CDR3 DNA is TGCGCCAGCAGCCAAGGGACAGCTCCTAGCACAGATACGCAGTATTTT.

This clone was counted a few times. The gene calls are TRBV28 and TRBJ1-2, with 9 bases matching TRBD1. Germline trimming cut 5 bases from V and 2 bases from J; bases unmatched to any gene: 6. Germline CDR1 is MDHEN and CDR2 is SYDVKM. The CDR3 is made up of 15 amino acids. For the CDR3, the DNA is TGTGCCAGCAGTCCGACAGGGGGACACAACTATGGCTACACCTTC. It yields the protein CASSPTGGHNYGYTF.

The rearrangement joins TRBV6-6 to TRBJ1-6; a possible D gene is TRBD1 (5 bases). Trimming shortened V by 10 bases and J by 6 bases, and 13 bases separated the two germline ends. Germline loops: CDR1 MNHNY, CDR2 SVGAGI (reference sequence). The CDR3 has 13 residues. The CDR3 bases are TGTGCCACGACCGTGACAGCTAATTCACCCCTCCACTTT. This sequence encodes CATTVTANSPLHF.

The chain has TRBV11-2 and TRBJ1-2, with no clear D. V lost 8 bases and J lost 7, with 11 bases in between. This CDR3 is 11 amino acids long. Germline CDR1 and CDR2: SGHAT and FQNNGV. This chain's CDR3 is CASGEGAGYTF. DNA of the CDR3: TGTGCCAGCGGGGAGGGAGCTGGCTACACCTTC.

This chain uses TRBV5-4 with TRBJ2-2; 13 nucleotides align to TRBD2. This CDR3 comprises 16 residues. Germline V gene data show CDR1 as SGHNT and CDR2 as YYREEE (reference sequence). After removal of 4 bases from V and 8 bases from J, the junction contained 8 bases not matched to a gene. The CDR3 sequence: CASSRTSGRPGGELFF. Written as DNA, the CDR3 is TGTGCCAGCAGCCGGACTAGCGGGAGACCGGGGGGGGAGCTGTTTTTT. Drawing the rest from reference TRBV5-4 and TRBJ2-2, the complete variable domain is ETGVTQSPTHLIKTRGQQVTLRCSSQSGHNTVSWYQQALGQGPQFIFQYYREEENGRGNFPPRFSGLQFPNYSSELNVNALELDDSALYLCASSRTSGRPGGELFFGEGSRLTVL.

This chain uses TRBV18 with TRBJ2-7, with 7 bases fitting TRBD1. This CDR3 has 15 residues. After removal of 2 bases from V and 1 base from J, the junction contained 5 bases not matched to a gene. Looked up from germline, CDR1 is KGHSH and CDR2 is LQKENI. CDR3 residues: CASSPVTRGSYEQYF. CDR3 nucleotide sequence: TGTGCCAGCTCACCAGTCACCAGGGGGTCCTACGAGCAGTACTTC.

V is TRBV6-1 and J is TRBJ2-3, with D hard to call. V was clipped by 2 bases and J by 2 bases, with 11 bases between them. This CDR3 comprises 15 residues. The germline CDR1 and CDR2 sequences are MNHNS and SASEGT. The CDR3: CASSEQFRFTDTQYF. The CDR3 DNA follows: TGTGCCAGCAGTGAACAATTCCGGTTCACAGATACGCAGTATTTT.

The V call is TRBV4-1, the J call TRBJ1-3; D is perhaps TRBD1 (5 bases). Per germline, CDR1 MGHRA and CDR2 YSYEKL. V was trimmed by 0 bases and J by 2 bases, leaving 17 bases between them. The CDR3 has 18 amino acids. In nucleotides, the CDR3 is TGCGCCAGCAGCCAAGAATGGGGGGTCGAGGGACCTGGAAACACCATATATTTT. Protein sequence: CASSQEWGVEGPGNTIYF.

This chain connects TRBV19 to TRBJ1-2, with TRBD1 matching over 9 bases. The CDR3 loop spans 14 amino acids. Germline lookup yields CDR1 LNHDA and CDR2 SQIVND (reference sequence). Trimming at V came to 5 bases and at J to 2 bases, leaving 3 bases not matched to a gene. This CDR3 reads CASSPGTGNYGYTF. CDR3 in DNA: TGTGCCAGTAGTCCGGGGACAGGGAACTATGGCTACACCTTC.

The chain has TRBV19 and TRBJ2-7, with TRBD2 identical over 7 bases. This CDR3 contains 15 residues. Trimming at V came to 5 bases and at J to 0 bases, leaving 7 bases not matched to a gene. Germline values: CDR1 LNHDA, CDR2 SQIVND (reference sequence). In nucleotides, the CDR3 is TGTGCCAGTAGTGGGTCTAGCGGACTCTCCTACGAGCAGTACTTC. Translation: CASSGSSGLSYEQYF.

The chain has TRBV4-1 and TRBJ2-1; TRBD1 is a possible D gene (6 bases). The germline gives CDR1 MGHRA, CDR2 YSYEKL. There are 15 residues in the CDR3. Trimming pared 4 bases from V and 0 bases from J, leaving 10 bases between. The CDR3 nucleotides read TGCGCCAGCAGCCCGGGACAAGCCTCCTACAATGAGCAGTTCTTC. Its translation: CASSPGQASYNEQFF.

V is TRBV19 and J is TRBJ1-2; no clear D. The CDR3 loop spans 12 amino acids. V gave up 6 bases and J gave up 4 bases, with 9 bases separating them. Germline V CDR1 and CDR2: LNHDA, SQIVND (reference sequence). The CDR3 region is CASSDRGYGYTF. CDR3 coding DNA: TGTGCCAGTAGCGATAGAGGCTATGGCTACACCTTC. Together with reference TRBV19 and TRBJ1-2, the CDR3 gives the full variable domain: DGGITQSPKYLFRKEGQNVTLSCEQNLNHDAMYWYRQDPGQGLRLIYYSQIVNDFQKGDIAEGYSVSREKKESFPLTVTSAQKNPTAFYLCASSDRGYGYTFGSGTRLTVV.

The chain recombines TRBV28 with TRBJ1-4; a weak D match, TRBD1 (6 bases). Trimming shortened V by 8 bases and J by 6 bases, and 16 bases separated the two germline ends. Looked up from germline, CDR1 is MDHEN and CDR2 is SYDVKM. There are 14 residues in the CDR3. CDR3 bases: TGTGCCAGCGGATCCGGGACACCATATGAAAAACTGTTTTTT. This gives the protein CASGSGTPYEKLFF.